The 32 T cell receptor beta chains below come from one sample, sequenced in a study of shared clonotypes between healthy human individuals. Libraries were prepared by immunoSEQ multiplex PCR; TCRdb keeps only in-frame clonotypes and omits some of them. The top ten clones hold over 1.3% of a sample with around 1 million clones, around three quarters of them seen once. Sample: memory CD4+ T cells sorted from blood. The subset is: CD45RA-negative fraction. Receptors were obtained from a young man in good health.

The chain employs TRBV5-1 and TRBJ2-1; TRBD2 matches 12 bases. CDR1 is SGHRS, CDR2 YFSETQ, per germline. The CDR3 consists of 14 residues. Trimming took 3 bases from V and 8 from J; bases not matched to a gene: 3. The CDR3 reads CASSSTSGRYEQFF. As DNA, the CDR3 is TGCGCCAGCAGCTCGACTAGCGGGAGATATGAGCAGTTCTTC.

The chain uses TRBV19 and TRBJ1-2, with 7 positions matching TRBD1. The CDR3 runs to 12 residues. The germline CDR1 and CDR2 sequences are LNHDA and SQIVND (reference sequence). After removal of 10 bases from V and 3 bases from J, the junction contained 5 bases not matched to a gene. CDR3 region: CATQGSYYGYTF. The CDR3 DNA sequence: TGTGCCACACAGGGGTCGTACTATGGCTACACCTTC.

The rearrangement joins TRBV5-1 to TRBJ1-6; TRBD1 agrees at 10 bases. The V segment lost 6 bases and the J segment 5 bases; nucleotides outside the gene matches: 8. The CDR3 length is 16 residues. CDR1 and CDR2 from the germline V gene are SGHRS and YFSETQ. CDR3 sequence reads: CASTQGQGLDNSPLHF. CDR3 DNA sequence: TGCGCCAGCACCCAGGGACAGGGGCTCGATAATTCACCCCTCCACTTT. Variable domain in full (rest from reference TRBV5-1 and TRBJ1-6): KAGVTQTPRYLIKTRGQQVTLSCSPISGHRSVSWYQQTPGQGLQFLFEYFSETQRNKGNFPGRFSGRQFSNSRSEMNVSTLELGDSALYLCASTQGQGLDNSPLHFGNGTRLTVT.

The gene calls are TRBV30 and TRBJ2-7, with 7 bases identical to TRBD1. The trim removed 3 bases at V and 2 bases at J, leaving 4 bases unmatched. The CDR3 runs to 13 residues. The germline V gene encodes CDR1 GTSNPN and CDR2 SVGIG (reference sequence). This chain's CDR3 is CAWRIGQAYEQYF. In DNA, the CDR3 is TGTGCCTGGAGAATAGGACAGGCCTACGAGCAGTACTTC.

The chain has TRBV29-1 and TRBJ2-1, with 14 bases identical to TRBD2. This CDR3 contains 16 residues. V shed 5 bases and J 4 bases; nucleotides not matched to a gene: 7. Germline V gene lookup returns CDR1 SQVTM and CDR2 ANQGSEA. CDR3 coding DNA: TGCAGCGTTCCTGGGACTAGCGGGAGTATGTACAATGAGCAGTTCTTC. Translated, it gives CSVPGTSGSMYNEQFF.

CDR3 nucleotides: TGTGCCAGCAGCCCCCAGCCAACCTCTGGAAACACCATATATTTT. The encoded protein is CASSPQPTSGNTIYF. The chain has TRBV11-2 and TRBJ1-3; D remains ambiguous. This CDR3 has 15 residues. The V gene lost 5 bases and the J gene lost 0 bases, with 11 bases spanning the gap. Germline CDR1 reads SGHAT; CDR2 reads FQNNGV. Combining the CDR3 with reference TRBV11-2 and TRBJ1-3 gives the whole variable domain EAGVAQSPRYKIIEKRQSVAFWCNPISGHATLYWYQQILGQGPKLLIQFQNNGVVDDSQLPKDRFSAERLKGVDSTLKIQPAKLEDSAVYLCASSPQPTSGNTIYFGEGSWLTVV.

The chain is built from TRBV6-1 and TRBJ2-7, with D maybe TRBD1 (5 bases). V was shortened by 8 bases and J by 0 bases, with 14 bases between the two germline ends. CDR1 MNHNS and CDR2 SASEGT come from the germline V gene. The CDR3 covers 14 residues. The CDR3 DNA reads TGTGCCAGCGGATCAGGGTCCCTCTCCTACGAGCAGTACTTC. Its translation is CASGSGSLSYEQYF.

This chain connects TRBV7-4 to TRBJ1-5; no clear D. The CDR3 runs 19 residues. V was trimmed by 3 bases and J by 0 bases, leaving 21 bases between them. The germline V gene has CDR1 SGHVT and CDR2 SQSDAQ. CDR3 in amino acids: CASSLGVTRSLASNQPQHF. CDR3 nucleotides: TGTGCCAGCAGCTTGGGTGTCACAAGGTCCCTTGCTAGCAATCAGCCCCAGCATTTT.

The rearrangement uses TRBV7-9 and TRBJ2-2, with 10 bases fitting TRBD2. The CDR3 totals 17 residues. In germline, CDR1 is SEHNR, CDR2 FQNEAQ (reference sequence). After removal of 1 base from V and 5 bases from J, the junction contained 7 bases not matched to a gene. CDR3 bases: TGTGCCAGCAGCTTAGGGACCCCGGGACTAGCGACCGGGGAGCTGTTTTTT. This translates into CASSLGTPGLATGELFF.

This clone showed up many times. The chain combines TRBV29-1 with TRBJ1-1; D gene ambiguous. This CDR3 is 13 amino acids long. In germline, CDR1 is SQVTM, CDR2 ANQGSEA. With 3 bases removed from V and 4 bases from J, the gap between germline ends came to 12 bases. The CDR3 loop reads CSVEEMVFTEAFF. DNA for the CDR3: TGCAGCGTTGAGGAAATGGTTTTCACTGAAGCTTTCTTT. The full variable domain, completed using reference TRBV29-1 and TRBJ1-1, is SAVISQKPSRDICQRGTSLTIQCQVDSQVTMMFWYRQQPGQSLTLIATANQGSEATYESGFVIDKFPISRPNLTFSTLTVSNMSPEDSSIYLCSVEEMVFTEAFFGQGTRLTVV.

The chain employs TRBV11-2 and TRBJ1-1; 7 bases are shared with TRBD1. The CDR3 totals 14 residues. Germline values: CDR1 SGHAT, CDR2 FQNNGV. Losses at the gene ends were 5 bases for V and 4 bases for J; bases not matched to a gene: 7. CDR3 in amino acids: CASSPQGVGTEAFF. The DNA of the CDR3 is TGTGCCAGCAGCCCCCAGGGGGTTGGCACTGAAGCTTTCTTT.

The V gene is TRBV30, the J gene TRBJ2-7; D perhaps matches TRBD2 (6 bases). V was pared by 4 bases and J by 1 base, with 14 bases between. The CDR3 extends over 14 amino acids. The germline V gene encodes CDR1 GTSNPN and CDR2 SVGIG (reference sequence). The CDR3 loop is CAWKPFAGSYEQYF. The CDR3 DNA reads TGTGCCTGGAAGCCTTTTGCGGGGTCCTACGAGCAGTACTTC.

This clone showed up just a few times. The CDR3 nucleotides are TGTGCCAGTAGTATCCAAACTAGCGGGGTTTACGAGCAGTACTTC. Translation: CASSIQTSGVYEQYF. V usage is TRBV19 and J usage is TRBJ2-7; 10 bases agree with TRBD2. This CDR3 has 15 residues. With V trimmed by 3 bases and J by 4 bases, 6 bases remained unmatched. Looked up from germline, CDR1 is LNHDA and CDR2 is SQIVND (reference sequence). Full variable domain (rest looked up from reference TRBV19 and TRBJ2-7): DGGITQSPKYLFRKEGQNVTLSCEQNLNHDAMYWYRQDPGQGLRLIYYSQIVNDFQKGDIAEGYSVSREKKESFPLTVTSAQKNPTAFYLCASSIQTSGVYEQYFGPGTRLTVT.

The count of this clone is one. The chain has TRBV15 and TRBJ1-4; D possibly corresponds to TRBD1 (6 bases). Germline V gene lookup returns CDR1 LNHNV and CDR2 YYDKDF (reference sequence). The CDR3 covers 15 residues. V shed 0 bases and J shed 7 bases, with 12 bases lying between them. CDR3 coding DNA: TGTGCCACCAGCAGAGAGGGGGCCGAATTTGAAAAACTGTTTTTT. Amino acid sequence: CATSREGAEFEKLFF. The full variable domain, completed using reference TRBV15 and TRBJ1-4, is DAMVIQNPRYQVTQFGKPVTLSCSQTLNHNVMYWYQQKSSQAPKLLFHYYDKDFNNEADTPDNFQSRRPNTSFCFLDIRSPGLGDTAMYLCATSREGAEFEKLFFGSGTQLSVL.

The chain recombines TRBV28 with TRBJ1-2, with D hard to call. In germline, CDR1 is MDHEN, CDR2 SYDVKM. V gave up 6 bases and J gave up 8 bases, with 16 bases separating them. The CDR3 spans 13 residues. In DNA form, the CDR3 reads TGTGCCAGCAGCCCTAACACGGTTTACGGCTACACCTTC. Residues: CASSPNTVYGYTF.

J is TRBJ2-3 and V is TRBV5-1, with no clear D. Germline values: CDR1 SGHRS, CDR2 YFSETQ. The CDR3 contains 15 residues. V lost 1 base to trimming and J lost 2 bases, with 11 bases between them. The CDR3 loop is CASSLLSGFTDTQYF. The CDR3 region has the DNA TGCGCCAGCAGCTTGTTATCGGGTTTCACAGATACGCAGTATTTT.

To note about this clone: Other DNA sequences of this sample code for an identical CDR3. The chain joins TRBV6-6 to TRBJ2-1, with TRBD1 as a possible D gene (6 bases). The CDR3 extends over 13 amino acids. CDR1 is MNHNY, CDR2 SVGAGI, per germline (reference sequence). V lost 6 bases and J 4 bases, leaving 10 bases between the germline ends. The CDR3 region has the DNA TGTGCCAGCAGCCAAACAGGGTACAATGAGCAGTTCTTC. It specifies CASSQTGYNEQFF.

The genes are TRBV4-1 and TRBJ2-3; 14 nucleotides agree with TRBD2. V was clipped by 4 bases and J by 5 bases; unmatched bases: 8. Germline CDR1 is MGHRA and CDR2 is YSYEKL. The CDR3 runs to 17 residues. The CDR3 nucleotides are TGCGCCAGCAGCCCCTGGACTAGCGGGAGGCGGAGAGATACGCAGTATTTT. It yields the protein CASSPWTSGRRRDTQYF.

On this clone itself: The same CDR3 arises from other DNA sequences in this sample as well. The gene calls are TRBV5-6 and TRBJ1-2; D remains ambiguous. This CDR3 is 13 amino acids long. Trimming took 0 bases from V and 2 from J, leaving 5 bases between them. Germline lookup yields CDR1 SGHDT and CDR2 YYEEEE. The CDR3 reads CASSLDSNYGYTF. The CDR3 bases are TGTGCCAGCAGCTTGGACAGCAACTATGGCTACACCTTC.

Points on this clone: A much larger clone is a single base away; this may be a read error. Different DNA sequences within this sample yield the same CDR3. This chain uses TRBV28 with TRBJ1-1; TRBD1 matches 7 bases. Per the germline V gene, CDR1 is MDHEN and CDR2 is SYDVKM. This CDR3 is built from 15 residues. After removal of 6 bases from V and 1 base from J, the junction contained 8 bases not matched to a gene. As DNA, the CDR3 is TGTGCCAGCAGCCCTCCCGGGACAGCGAACACTGAAGCTTTCTTT. As protein: CASSPPGTANTEAFF.

This rearrangement joins TRBV19 to TRBJ1-6; 10 bases match TRBD1. V dropped 4 bases and J dropped 9; count of bases not matched to a gene: 9. This CDR3 is built from 16 residues. The V gene's germline CDR1 is LNHDA and CDR2 SQIVND (reference sequence). CDR3 sequence: CASSTTGGMLVSPLHF. Here the CDR3 DNA reads TGTGCCAGTAGTACGACAGGGGGCATGTTGGTTTCACCCCTCCACTTT.

V and J are TRBV19 and TRBJ1-2, with D possibly being TRBD1 (5 bases). Trimming cost V 3 bases and J 6 bases, with 11 bases left between them. The CDR3 is 13 residues long. Germline assignment: CDR1 LNHDA and CDR2 SQIVND (reference sequence). CDR3 residues: CASSMGGANGYTF. The CDR3 DNA sequence: TGTGCCAGTAGTATGGGGGGTGCGAATGGCTACACCTTC.

For this clone: The junction shows a germline mismatch at one end, possibly a read error. The rearrangement joins TRBV7-7 to TRBJ2-3; D may be TRBD1 or TRBD2 (6 bases each). This CDR3 spans 14 amino acids. Germline V CDR1 and CDR2: SSHAT, FNYEAQ (reference sequence). The DNA for the CDR3 is TGTGCTAGCAGCACCGGGGGCGCCACAGATACGCAGTATTTT. Translated, it gives CASSTGGATDTQYF.

With regard to this clone: This sample also contains other DNA sequences that code for the same CDR3. The chain employs TRBV5-1 and TRBJ2-7, with a possible D match to TRBD2 (6 bases). There are 14 residues in the CDR3. The V end was cut by 0 bases, the J end by 3 bases, with 10 bases between. CDR1 and CDR2 (germline): SGHRS, YFSETQ. Written as DNA, the CDR3 is TGCGCCAGCAGCTTGGGGCTAGCGAGCTACGAGCAGTACTTC. It yields the protein CASSLGLASYEQYF. The full variable domain, in which reference TRBV5-1 and TRBJ2-7 provide the parts outside the CDR3, is KAGVTQTPRYLIKTRGQQVTLSCSPISGHRSVSWYQQTPGQGLQFLFEYFSETQRNKGNFPGRFSGRQFSNSRSEMNVSTLELGDSALYLCASSLGLASYEQYFGPGTRLTVT.

The rearrangement joins TRBV5-1 to TRBJ1-2; D possibly corresponds to TRBD1 (5 bases). Germline values: CDR1 SGHRS, CDR2 YFSETQ. Deletions cut 4 bases from V and 1 base from J, with 14 bases between. The CDR3 runs to 15 residues. The CDR3 sequence is CASSDQQGINYGYTF. For the CDR3, the DNA is TGCGCCAGCAGCGATCAGCAGGGAATTAACTATGGCTACACCTTC.

This clone was counted a few times. The rearrangement joins TRBV5-1 to TRBJ2-7; TRBD1 or TRBD2 may be the D gene (5 bases each). Germline CDR1 SGHRS, CDR2 YFSETQ. This CDR3 contains 16 residues. V lost 4 bases and J lost 9, with 26 bases in between. The CDR3 here is CASSHLRDLNTTRQYF. CDR3 sequence (DNA): TGCGCCAGCAGCCACCTAAGGGACCTGAACACTACGAGGCAGTACTTC.

The chain carries TRBV7-8 and TRBJ1-3, with D possibly TRBD1 on 6 matching bases. This CDR3 contains 14 residues. CDR1 and CDR2 (germline): SGHVS, FQNEAQ. Trimming took off 5 bases at V and 2 bases at J, with 10 bases between the two ends. The chain's CDR3 is CASSMEGAGNTIYF. CDR3 in DNA: TGTGCCAGCAGCATGGAGGGGGCTGGAAACACCATATATTTT.

This clone has more than one count but fewer than ten. The CDR3 DNA follows: TGCAGCGGCTGCCGGGACATTAACTATGAGCAGTTCTTC. Residues: CSGCRDINYEQFF. The chain is built from TRBV29-1 and TRBJ2-1; a weak D match, TRBD1 (6 bases). Trimming stripped 7 bases from V and 8 bases from J, with 18 bases between. The CDR3 is made up of 13 amino acids. Germline V gene data show CDR1 as SQVTM and CDR2 as ANQGSEA.

The gene calls are TRBV6-6 and TRBJ2-7; possible D gene TRBD1, 5 bases. There are 15 residues in the CDR3. Trimming removed 7 bases from V and 3 bases from J, with 19 bases in between. The germline V gene has CDR1 MNHNY and CDR2 SVGAGI (reference sequence). The CDR3 nucleotides are TGTGCCAGCAACCCGGATGGGGCGGTTTACTACGAGCAGTACTTC. Protein product: CASNPDGAVYYEQYF.

A note on this clone: Within the sample, other DNA sequences also encode this same CDR3. The chain joins TRBV9 to TRBJ1-5; 7 bases map to TRBD1. V was clipped by 0 bases and J by 7 bases; unmatched bases: 7. CDR3 length: 15 residues. The V gene's germline CDR1 is SGDLS and CDR2 YYNGEE. CDR3: CASSVGQGRDQPQHF. In DNA form, the CDR3 reads TGTGCCAGCAGCGTAGGACAGGGTAGGGACCAGCCCCAGCATTTT.

This sequence joins TRBV11-2 and TRBJ2-3; 9 nucleotides line up with TRBD2. Trimming took 0 bases from V and 6 from J; bases not matched to a gene: 7. The CDR3 sequence is 16 residues long. Per germline, CDR1 SGHAT and CDR2 FQNNGV. DNA of the CDR3: TGTGCCAGCAGCTTAGAGGGCGGGAGGGCCCCGGATACGCAGTATTTT. Translated, it gives CASSLEGGRAPDTQYF.

V gene TRBV7-2 combines with J gene TRBJ2-7, with D possibly matching TRBD1 (6 bases). This CDR3 region has 13 residues. Trimming left V 4 bases short and J 6 bases short, with 13 bases between. Germline V gene sequence: CDR1 SGHTA, CDR2 FQGNSA. CDR3 coding DNA: TGTGCCAGCAGCTCTCCCCTCAGGGGCGAGCAGTACTTC. Its translation: CASSSPLRGEQYF.